This is a list of T cell receptor beta chains from one sample in a study of T cell responses to AZD1222 COVID-19 vaccine. Some clones are missing from TCRdb's copy, which holds only in-frame ones; the method was immunoSEQ multiplex PCR. Of 150,000 or so clones listed, around 92% are singletons. Sequences were derived from peripheral blood, sampled on day 0 of AZD1222 vaccination. The receptors were gathered from an adult in good health. Each CDR3 is given with its conserved first and last residue. The order of the fields is clone size, CDR3 length, V gene, D gene, J gene, CDR3 DNA, CDR3 protein. A D gene is named only where the DNA matches it firmly. Clone size appears in some rows only: once, few, many, or a class for an expanded clone.

clone size: .
CDR3 length: 18
V gene: TRBV5-1
D gene: TRBD1
J gene: TRBJ2-7
CDR3 DNA: TGCGCCAGCAGCTCCCCTTCACCGGGACAGGGGATCTCCTACGAGCAGTACTTC
CDR3 protein: CASSSPSPGQGISYEQYF

clone size: .
CDR3 length: 14
V gene: TRBV7-2
D gene: .
J gene: TRBJ1-3
CDR3 DNA: TGTGCCAGCAGCTTAGCGACGGGGAGAAACACCATATATTTT
CDR3 protein: CASSLATGRNTIYF

clone size: .
CDR3 length: 15
V gene: TRBV7-9
D gene: .
J gene: TRBJ1-2
CDR3 DNA: TGTGCCAGCAGCTTAGGCGCAGGGTCCCTAGGTGGCTACACCTTC
CDR3 protein: CASSLGAGSLGGYTF

clone size: .
CDR3 length: 14
V gene: TRBV30
D gene: .
J gene: TRBJ1-2
CDR3 DNA: TGTGCCTGGAGTGGTTTAGGGCCGGTGCTGGGCTACACCTTC
CDR3 protein: CAWSGLGPVLGYTF

clone size: .
CDR3 length: 14
V gene: TRBV5-1
D gene: TRBD1
J gene: TRBJ1-5
CDR3 DNA: TGCGCCAGCAGCCTTACAGGGGGAGGACAGCCCCAGCATTTT
CDR3 protein: CASSLTGGGQPQHF

clone size: .
CDR3 length: 14
V gene: TRBV7-2
D gene: .
J gene: TRBJ2-2
CDR3 DNA: TGTGCCAGCAGCTTAGTCATGATGGCCGGGGAGCTGTTTTTT
CDR3 protein: CASSLVMMAGELFF

clone size: .
CDR3 length: 15
V gene: TRBV10-3
D gene: .
J gene: TRBJ1-4
CDR3 DNA: TGTGCCATCAGTGATCCCTCAGGGAAAGGTGAAAAACTGTTTTTT
CDR3 protein: CAISDPSGKGEKLFF

clone size: .
CDR3 length: 15
V gene: TRBV7-3
D gene: .
J gene: TRBJ2-1
CDR3 DNA: TGTGCCAGCAGCTTCCGTCCTGCCGAGGGCAATGAGCAGTTCTTC
CDR3 protein: CASSFRPAEGNEQFF

clone size: few
CDR3 length: 15
V gene: TRBV3-1/TRBV3-2
D gene: .
J gene: TRBJ1-2
CDR3 DNA: TGTGCCAGCAGCCCCCTCCTGGACGGGAACTATGGCTACACCTTC
CDR3 protein: CASSPLLDGNYGYTF

clone size: .
CDR3 length: 15
V gene: TRBV5-8
D gene: .
J gene: TRBJ1-4
CDR3 DNA: TGTGCCAGCAGCTTATCCGGGCTAATAGGTGAAAAACTGTTTTTT
CDR3 protein: CASSLSGLIGEKLFF

clone size: .
CDR3 length: 15
V gene: TRBV11-2
D gene: TRBD2
J gene: TRBJ2-5
CDR3 DNA: TGTGCCAGCAGATCGCGAGCGGGGGGGGAAGAGACCCAGTACTTC
CDR3 protein: CASRSRAGGEETQYF

clone size: .
CDR3 length: 18
V gene: TRBV7-9
D gene: TRBD1
J gene: TRBJ1-6
CDR3 DNA: TGTGCCAGCAGCTTAATTCACGGGACAGGCGACGTCTTATCACCCCTCCACTTT
CDR3 protein: CASSLIHGTGDVLSPLHF

clone size: .
CDR3 length: 15
V gene: TRBV18
D gene: TRBD1
J gene: TRBJ2-3
CDR3 DNA: TGTGCCAGCTCACCGCAGGGGGCGCCCACAGATACGCAGTATTTT
CDR3 protein: CASSPQGAPTDTQYF

clone size: .
CDR3 length: 15
V gene: TRBV5-1
D gene: .
J gene: TRBJ2-3
CDR3 DNA: TGCGCCAGCAGCATGTTAGGTTCCAGGACAGATACGCAGTATTTT
CDR3 protein: CASSMLGSRTDTQYF

clone size: .
CDR3 length: 16
V gene: TRBV7-2
D gene: .
J gene: TRBJ1-6
CDR3 DNA: TGTGCCAGCAGCTTATCCGAACAGGGCCCCCTGGGGACCCTCCACTTT
CDR3 protein: CASSLSEQGPLGTLHF

clone size: .
CDR3 length: 12
V gene: TRBV12-3/TRBV12-4
D gene: .
J gene: TRBJ2-2
CDR3 DNA: TGTGCCAGCAGTTTTGCGGGCGGGGAGCTGTTTTTT
CDR3 protein: CASSFAGGELFF

clone size: .
CDR3 length: 15
V gene: TRBV6-5
D gene: .
J gene: TRBJ1-3
CDR3 DNA: TGTGCCAGCAGTTACTCAGGGAGTTCTGGAAACACCATATATTTT
CDR3 protein: CASSYSGSSGNTIYF

clone size: .
CDR3 length: 16
V gene: TRBV18
D gene: .
J gene: TRBJ2-1
CDR3 DNA: TGTGCCAGCTCAACGGGCTTCGGGGCCACCTACAATGAGCAGTTCTTC
CDR3 protein: CASSTGFGATYNEQFF

clone size: .
CDR3 length: 16
V gene: TRBV28
D gene: .
J gene: TRBJ1-5
CDR3 DNA: TGTGCCTCCAAGAAAGGGACATTTTATAGCAATCAGCCCCAGCATTTT
CDR3 protein: CASKKGTFYSNQPQHF

clone size: .
CDR3 length: 15
V gene: TRBV4-1
D gene: .
J gene: TRBJ1-2
CDR3 DNA: TGCGCCAGCAGCCCCGCGGCGGGCTTCAGCTATGGCTACACCTTC
CDR3 protein: CASSPAAGFSYGYTF

clone size: .
CDR3 length: 14
V gene: TRBV7-9
D gene: .
J gene: TRBJ2-3
CDR3 DNA: TGTGCCAGCAGCCCCGACTGGGGCACAGATACGCAGTATTTT
CDR3 protein: CASSPDWGTDTQYF

clone size: once
CDR3 length: 12
V gene: TRBV4-2
D gene: .
J gene: TRBJ1-4
CDR3 DNA: TGTGCCAGCAGCCAAGATGTTGAAAAACTGTTTTTT
CDR3 protein: CASSQDVEKLFF

clone size: .
CDR3 length: 15
V gene: TRBV6-5
D gene: TRBD1
J gene: TRBJ1-1
CDR3 DNA: TGTGCCAGCAGTTACGGAGGACAGGGGAACACTGAAGCTTTCTTT
CDR3 protein: CASSYGGQGNTEAFF

clone size: .
CDR3 length: 14
V gene: TRBV19
D gene: .
J gene: TRBJ1-3
CDR3 DNA: TGTGCCACCGGACGGAGCATCTCTGGAAACACCATATATTTT
CDR3 protein: CATGRSISGNTIYF

clone size: .
CDR3 length: 13
V gene: TRBV7-8
D gene: .
J gene: TRBJ1-5
CDR3 DNA: TGTGCCAGCAGCTTAGCACTCAATCAGCCCCAGCATTTT
CDR3 protein: CASSLALNQPQHF

clone size: .
CDR3 length: 17
V gene: TRBV25-1
D gene: .
J gene: TRBJ1-2
CDR3 DNA: TGTGCCAGCAGTGATCCTCAGGCGGCCATCGGGCGGAGGGGCTACACCTTC
CDR3 protein: CASSDPQAAIGRRGYTF

clone size: .
CDR3 length: 11
V gene: TRBV9
D gene: .
J gene: TRBJ1-2
CDR3 DNA: TGTGCCATACTGACCGGCGACGGCTACACCTTC
CDR3 protein: CAILTGDGYTF

clone size: .
CDR3 length: 14
V gene: TRBV19
D gene: TRBD1
J gene: TRBJ1-4
CDR3 DNA: TGTGCCAGTAGTATACAGGGGGCTAATGAAAAACTGTTTTTT
CDR3 protein: CASSIQGANEKLFF

clone size: .
CDR3 length: 14
V gene: TRBV10-1
D gene: .
J gene: TRBJ1-2
CDR3 DNA: TGCGCCAGCATCCTACAGGGTGGTTTTAATGGCTACACCTTC
CDR3 protein: CASILQGGFNGYTF

clone size: .
CDR3 length: 12
V gene: TRBV27
D gene: .
J gene: TRBJ1-4
CDR3 DNA: TGTGCCAGCTGGGACAAACCGGGAAAACTGTTTTTT
CDR3 protein: CASWDKPGKLFF

clone size: .
CDR3 length: 13
V gene: TRBV6-5
D gene: .
J gene: TRBJ2-3
CDR3 DNA: TGTGCCAGCCAGAGCCCTAGCACAGATACGCAGTATTTT
CDR3 protein: CASQSPSTDTQYF

clone size: once
CDR3 length: 13
V gene: TRBV6-5
D gene: TRBD1
J gene: TRBJ2-7
CDR3 DNA: TGTGCCAGCACCAGGACAGGGGACTACGAGCAGTACTTC
CDR3 protein: CASTRTGDYEQYF

clone size: .
CDR3 length: 14
V gene: TRBV19
D gene: .
J gene: TRBJ1-3
CDR3 DNA: TGTGCCAGTACTACAGAGAACTCTGGAAACACCATATATTTT
CDR3 protein: CASTTENSGNTIYF